These 30 T cell receptor beta chains originate from one sample sequenced in a study of regulatory T cells in long-lasting Graves disease. Arm-PCR of CDR3 regions with iRepertoire HTBI primers generated TCR beta libraries. TCRdb reprocessed the multiplex PCR reads via MiXCR and lists one record per CDR3 protein. The repertoire holds fewer than 550,000 distinct CDR3 sequences, with roughly 21% as singletons. Specified time point: persistent/refractory GD, antithyroid drugs over 5 years with positive TRAb. From RNA extracted from PBMCs, the TCR library was made. The sample consisted of peripheral blood mononuclear cells (PBMCs), taken when the disease was refractory, from a patient treated with antithyroid drugs. These receptors were collected from a female donor with Graves disease.

The genes are TRBV5-1 and TRBJ2-1, with TRBD2 matching 13 bases. Germline V gives CDR1 SGHRS, CDR2 YFSETQ. This CDR3 is 17 amino acids long. The ends lost 4 bases at V and 2 bases at J; junction bases unmatched: 6. CDR3 DNA sequence: TGCGCCAGCAGCACCATTGGACTAGCGGGAGCCTACAATGAGCAGTTCTTC. Encoded protein: CASSTIGLAGAYNEQFF.

This clonotype has only a few counts. This chain links TRBV14 with TRBJ1-1, with D possibly being TRBD1 (5 bases). The CDR3 runs to 14 residues. Germline V CDR1 and CDR2: SGHDN, FVKESK. V was clipped by 2 bases and J by 9 bases, with 16 bases between them. The CDR3 DNA reads as TGTGCCAGCAGCCAACTCGACAGCCCTAGTAAAGCTTTCTTT. Translating it yields CASSQLDSPSKAFF.

This clonotype has a count of ten or more. The rearrangement uses TRBV9 and TRBJ2-7; D is undetermined. The ends were cut back, 2 bases at V and 3 bases at J, with 9 bases in the middle. CDR3 length: 13 amino acids. Germline-derived CDR1 and CDR2 are SGDLS and YYNGEE. DNA for the CDR3: TGTGCCAGCAGCGTGTCGGACGGCTACGAGCAGTACTTC. Encoded protein: CASSVSDGYEQYF.

This chain connects TRBV6-4 to TRBJ1-1; a possible D gene is TRBD1 (5 bases). Germline CDR1 is MRHNA and CDR2 is SNTAGT. Trimming cost V 5 bases and J 6 bases, with 16 bases left between them. This CDR3 comprises 14 residues. CDR3 residues: CASSPMIGAAEAFF. The CDR3 bases are TGTGCCAGCAGTCCGATGATTGGGGCGGCTGAAGCTTTCTTT.

The CDR3 sequence is CASSYMLAGVGEQYF. In DNA, the CDR3 is TGTGCCAGCAGTTACATGCTAGCGGGAGTAGGTGAGCAGTACTTC. The J gene is TRBJ2-7, the V gene TRBV6-5, with 10 nucleotides matching TRBD2. The CDR3 runs to 15 residues. The trim removed 2 bases at V and 7 bases at J, leaving 8 bases unmatched. The germline gives CDR1 MNHEY, CDR2 SVGAGI.

This clonotype occurred a few times. The chain couples TRBV7-2 to TRBJ2-2; TRBD2 might be the D (5 bases). Germline values: CDR1 SGHTA, CDR2 FQGNSA. Trimming removed 5 bases from V and 4 bases from J, with 11 bases in between. This CDR3 has 14 amino acids. CDR3 bases: TGTGCCAGCAGCCCCCGGAGGCGCACCGGGGAGCTGTTTTTT. Its translation is CASSPRRRTGELFF.

The sample holds many counts of this clonotype. The chain links TRBV12-5 to TRBJ1-2; TRBD1 aligns across 8 bases. The CDR3 covers 16 residues. The germline CDR1 and CDR2 sequences are LGHNT and FRNRAP. Unmatched junction bases numbered 11, after V lost 6 bases and J lost 2 bases. Here the CDR3 reads CASGTTGAVGNYGYTF. CDR3 DNA: TGTGCTAGTGGCACGACAGGGGCTGTGGGGAACTATGGCTACACCTTC.

This chain links TRBV27 with TRBJ1-2, with D unclear. Trimming left V 4 bases short and J 7 bases short, with 13 bases between. This CDR3 has 13 residues. Germline assignment: CDR1 MNHEY and CDR2 SMNVEV (reference sequence). CDR3 DNA: TGTGCCAGCAGTTCCGGACCGGCGAGTGGCTACACCTTC. It translates to CASSSGPASGYTF.

V is TRBV4-3 and J is TRBJ2-6; D gene uncertain. CDR1 and CDR2 from the germline V gene are LGHNA and YSLEER. Trimming removed 3 bases from V and 0 bases from J, with 9 bases in between. The CDR3 runs 16 residues. As DNA, the CDR3 is TGCGCCAGCAGCCATGGGAAGACCTCTGGGGCCAACGTCCTGACTTTC. It is translated as CASSHGKTSGANVLTF.

This clonotype showed up many times. The rearrangement joins TRBV28 to TRBJ2-7; tentatively, D is TRBD1 (6 bases). Germline V gene lookup returns CDR1 MDHEN and CDR2 SYDVKM. The length of the CDR3 is 13 residues. Between the trimmed V and J ends, which lost 8 bases and 3 bases, there was a span of 14 bases. The CDR3 coding sequence is TGTGCCAGCGCGAAAGGGGGAGTCTACGAGCAGTACTTC. As protein: CASAKGGVYEQYF.

This clonotype occurred many times. This sequence joins TRBV12-3 or TRBV12-4 and TRBJ2-7, with 9 nucleotides matching TRBD1. This CDR3 has 13 residues. J gave up 6 bases and V 6 bases, and 6 bases lay outside the gene matches. This chain's CDR3 is CASSTGQGIEQYF. As DNA, the CDR3 is TGTGCCAGCAGCACGGGACAGGGAATCGAGCAGTACTTC.

The CDR3, as DNA: TGTGCCAGCAGCTTAAGGCGGGACGGCAATGAGCAGTTCTTC. Translated, it gives CASSLRRDGNEQFF. The chain links TRBV11-1 to TRBJ2-1; tentatively, D is TRBD2 (6 bases). V was pared by 2 bases and J by 6 bases, with 11 bases between. Germline lookup yields CDR1 SGHAT and CDR2 FQDESV (reference sequence). The CDR3 has 14 residues.

This clonotype came up a few times. The V call is TRBV20-1, the J call TRBJ2-5; no clear D. Between the trimmed V and J ends, which lost 2 bases and 4 bases, there was a span of 5 bases. Per the germline V gene, CDR1 is DFQATT and CDR2 is SNEGSKA (reference sequence). The CDR3 length is 11 residues. DNA of the CDR3: TGCAGTGCTAGAAATGGAGAGACCCAGTACTTC. Amino acid sequence: CSARNGETQYF.

This clonotype was seen many times. The rearrangement uses TRBV28 and TRBJ2-7; the D call may be TRBD1 or TRBD2 (5 bases each). The CDR3 consists of 14 residues. Germline V lookup: CDR1 MDHEN, CDR2 SYDVKM. Trimming cost V 1 base and J 5 bases, with 12 bases left between them. The CDR3 DNA sequence: TGTGCCAGCAGTTTATTTCCGGGGCCCCACGAGCAGTACTTC. Protein: CASSLFPGPHEQYF.

At least ten counts were recorded for this clonotype. The V gene is TRBV2, the J gene TRBJ1-4; weak D call: TRBD1 (5 bases). The CDR3 contains 17 residues. From germline, CDR1 is SNHLY and CDR2 FYNNEI. With 11 bases removed from V and 6 bases from J, the gap between germline ends came to 28 bases. CDR3 sequence (DNA): TGTGCCTCCTATAAAAGGAGACCCGGGACCTGGGATGAAAAACTGTTTTTT. Amino acids: CASYKRRPGTWDEKLFF.

This clonotype was recorded at least ten times. The chain is built from TRBV11-3 and TRBJ1-1; the D is unclear. The CDR3 runs to 14 residues. The V and J ends lost 1 base and 1 base respectively, with 7 bases between them. CDR1 is SGHNT and CDR2 is YENEEA in the germline V gene. CDR3 in DNA: TGTGCCAGCAGCTTAGCCATGTCGAACACTGAAGCTTTCTTT. Its translation is CASSLAMSNTEAFF.

The rearrangement joins TRBV19 to TRBJ1-6; D is unresolved. CDR3 length equals 14 residues. CDR1 and CDR2 from the germline V gene are LNHDA and SQIVND (reference sequence). V lost 8 bases and J lost 9, with 17 bases in between. The DNA of the CDR3 is TGTGCCAGTGGTACTCTAGCCGAGGGTTCACCCCTCCACTTT. Its translation: CASGTLAEGSPLHF.

This clonotype has ten or more counts. The V gene is TRBV6-1, the J gene TRBJ2-6; D might be TRBD2 (5 bases). Germline CDR1 is MNHNS and CDR2 is SASEGT. There are 15 residues in the CDR3. The V end lost 8 bases, the J end lost 2 bases, and 13 bases lay between the germline ends. The CDR3 DNA follows: TGTGCCAGCTCCTGGGGTAGCGCTGGGGCCAACGTCCTGACTTTC. Translation: CASSWGSAGANVLTF.

The gene calls are TRBV20-1 and TRBJ2-7; D may be TRBD1 (5 bases). The CDR3 extends over 13 amino acids. The germline CDR1 and CDR2 sequences are DFQATT and SNEGSKA (reference sequence). V shed 5 bases and J shed 2 bases, with 13 bases lying between them. Here the CDR3 DNA reads TGCAGTGCTTCTAAAGACAGCGCCTACGAGCAGTACTTC. This codes for CSASKDSAYEQYF.

The rearrangement links TRBV7-3 to TRBJ1-1, with TRBD1 matching 9 bases. The germline CDR1 and CDR2 sequences are SGHTA and FQGTGA. Unmatched junction bases numbered 11, after V lost 5 bases and J lost 4 bases. This CDR3 has 16 residues. For the CDR3, the DNA is TGTGCCAGCAGCCCCGCTGCGGACAGGGGACTCACTGAAGCTTTCTTT. Encoded protein: CASSPAADRGLTEAFF.

Turning to this clonotype: This may stem from a read error, because a much larger clone lies one nucleotide away. The V gene is TRBV12-3 or TRBV12-4, the J gene TRBJ1-1; weak D call: TRBD1 (6 bases). This CDR3 is 13 amino acids long. The CDR3 is CTSRFRGETEAFF. Here the CDR3 DNA reads TGTACCAGCCGGTTTAGGGGGGAAACTGAAGCTTTCTTT.

Of note for this clonotype: The junction departs from germline at one end; a sequencing error may be responsible. The J gene is TRBJ1-3, the V gene TRBV5-1; the D is unclear. Germline-derived CDR1 and CDR2 are SGHRS and YFSETQ. The CDR3 has 15 residues. The CDR3 coding sequence is TGTGCCAGCAGCTTGCTCTTAGTCTCTGGAAACACCATATATTTT. Translated: CASSLLLVSGNTIYF.

This clonotype came up many times. This rearrangement joins TRBV11-2 to TRBJ2-4; 8 nucleotides align to TRBD1. V gave up 4 bases and J gave up 2 bases; unmatched junction bases: 16. Germline V CDR1 and CDR2: SGHAT, FQNNGV. This CDR3 comprises 19 residues. The CDR3 region is CASSSFRTGKGRTKNIQYF. In nucleotides, the CDR3 is TGTGCCAGCAGCTCTTTTAGGACAGGGAAAGGGAGAACCAAAAACATTCAGTACTTC.

This clonotype was counted a few times. The V gene is TRBV27, the J gene TRBJ1-1, with D perhaps TRBD1 (5 bases). CDR3 length: 16 residues. V gave up 0 bases and J gave up 5 bases, with 16 bases separating them. Germline V gene sequence: CDR1 MNHEY, CDR2 SMNVEV (reference sequence). CDR3 DNA sequence: TGTGCCAGCAGTTTATCAGGGAGTGGGGCGGGGACTGAAGCTTTCTTT. Encoded protein: CASSLSGSGAGTEAFF.

This clonotype was seen many times. The chain carries TRBV12-3 or TRBV12-4 and TRBJ1-1, with TRBD1 identical over 8 bases. The CDR3 is 15 amino acids. J gave up 4 bases and V 4 bases, and 8 bases lay outside the gene matches. The CDR3 region has the DNA TGTGCCAGCAGTTCTCGGACAGGGTCTGGCACTGAAGCTTTCTTT. Its translation: CASSSRTGSGTEAFF.

Turning to this clonotype: Given a much more abundant clone one base away, this may be a read error. J is TRBJ2-5 and V is TRBV29-1, with 12 bases matching TRBD2. This CDR3 has 15 residues. Germline CDR1 and CDR2: SQVTM and ANQGSEA. Unmatched junction bases numbered 7, after V lost 4 bases and J lost 4 bases. The DNA of the CDR3 is TGCAGCGTTGTGGACCTAGCGGGGGGGCGAGAGACCCAGTACTTC. Protein product: CSVVDLAGGRETQYF.

The rearrangement links TRBV7-9 to TRBJ2-5; D is uncertain. The CDR3 sequence is 14 residues long. CDR1 and CDR2 (germline): SEHNR, FQNEAQ (reference sequence). V lost 5 bases and J 0 bases, leaving 10 bases between the germline ends. The DNA of the CDR3 is TGTGCCAGCAGCCCCGAGCAGGACCAAGAGACCCAGTACTTC. This translates into CASSPEQDQETQYF.

Regarding this clonotype: Just one base apart from a much larger clone, this may be a read error. This sequence joins TRBV7-2 and TRBJ2-7, with 8 bases that match TRBD1. V lost 5 bases and J lost 3; bases outside the gene matches: 6. In germline, CDR1 is SGHTA, CDR2 FQGNSA. The CDR3 totals 14 residues. The CDR3 DNA reads as TGTGCCAGCAGCCGGTACAGGGGGTTCTACGAGCAGTACTTC. The encoded protein is CASSRYRGFYEQYF.

This clonotype occurred many times. The rearrangement joins TRBV28 to TRBJ2-5; 10 bases map to TRBD1. The CDR3 length is 16 residues. Germline V lookup: CDR1 MDHEN, CDR2 SYDVKM. Trimming at V came to 3 bases and at J to 2 bases, leaving 6 bases not matched to a gene. The CDR3 DNA reads as TGTGCCAGCAGTTTTGGGGGACAGGGGCTGCAAGAGACCCAGTACTTC. It codes for CASSFGGQGLQETQYF.

In its sample, this clonotype was seen many times. This chain links TRBV6-2 or TRBV6-3 with TRBJ2-5; D perhaps matches TRBD2 (6 bases). The CDR3 covers 14 residues. V dropped 5 bases and J dropped 4 bases, with 14 bases sitting between them. Per germline, CDR1 MNHEY and CDR2 SVGEGT. The CDR3 DNA reads TGTGCCAGCAGTGAAGGTGGAGGGGTAGAGACCCAGTACTTC. Translation: CASSEGGGVETQYF.